A selection of T cell receptor beta chains follows, all from one sample in a study of spatial heterogeneity in lung cancer. TCRdb re-derived calls from the 5' RACE reads in MiXCR, one entry per CDR3 protein. The sample holds 20,000 to 25,000 distinct CDR3 sequences; 8.5% to 10% are singletons and the top ten take about 20%. The material sequenced was PBMCs, taken at follow-up. The receptor set was obtained from a male donor with early-stage non-small cell lung cancer. The CDR3 runs from the conserved cysteine through the conserved F or W. The D gene is left open where the match is weak. Clone size, where shown, is once, few, many, or a class for clones that have expanded.

size,D,V,J,length,CDR3,DNA
NA,NA,TRBV28,TRBJ2-5,14,CASSLYRERETQYF,TGTGCCAGCAGTTTATACAGGGAGAGAGAGACCCAGTACTTC
many,NA,TRBV28,TRBJ2-7,15,CASSSTGAEDYEQYF,TGTGCCAGCAGCTCCACGGGGGCTGAGGACTACGAGCAGTACTTC
few,NA,TRBV7-2,TRBJ1-1,17,CASSLQHRRMGNTEAFF,TGTGCCAGCAGCCTCCAGCACCGACGGATGGGGAACACTGAAGCTTTCTTT
many,NA,TRBV28,TRBJ2-2,16,CASSLMEGADTGELFF,TGTGCCAGCAGTTTAATGGAGGGGGCAGACACCGGGGAGCTGTTTTTT
many,TRBD1,TRBV7-2,TRBJ1-5,13,CASSLQGDQPQHF,TGTGCCAGCAGCTTACAGGGGGATCAGCCCCAGCATTTT
many,NA,TRBV20-1,TRBJ1-3,15,CSASTFLTSGNTIYF,TGCAGTGCTAGTACGTTCCTGACCTCTGGAAACACCATATATTTT
few,TRBD1,TRBV10-3,TRBJ2-6,16,CAISEPGGVGANVLTF,TGTGCCATCAGTGAGCCAGGGGGCGTTGGGGCCAACGTCCTGACTTTC
NA,NA,TRBV29-1,TRBJ2-1,12,CSVEGRGNEQFF,TGCAGCGTTGAGGGGCGGGGCAATGAGCAGTTCTTC
NA,NA,TRBV5-1,TRBJ2-3,15,CVSSLDWPHTDTQYF,TGCGTCAGCAGCTTGGATTGGCCCCACACAGATACGCAGTATTTT
medium-sized,TRBD1,TRBV25-1,TRBJ1-6,14,CASSMTGTGSPLHF,TGTGCCAGCAGTATGACAGGGACTGGTTCACCCCTCCACTTT
few,NA,TRBV19,TRBJ2-5,14,CASSITGPQETQYF,TGTGCCAGTAGTATTACCGGGCCACAAGAGACCCAGTACTTC
NA,TRBD2,TRBV7-2,TRBJ2-3,16,CASSWTSGGASDTQYF,TGTGCCAGCAGCTGGACTAGCGGGGGGGCCTCTGATACGCAGTATTTT
few,NA,TRBV9,TRBJ1-6,14,CASSAQGGSSPLHF,TGTGCCAGCAGCGCACAGGGTGGGAGTTCACCCCTCCACTTT
many,NA,TRBV12-5,TRBJ1-1,13,CASADSGYTEAFF,TGTGCTAGTGCCGATTCAGGGTACACTGAAGCTTTCTTT
few,TRBD2,TRBV7-9,TRBJ2-3,15,CASSPLAGGYYTQYF,TGTGCCAGCAGCCCCCTAGCGGGGGGGTACTATACGCAGTATTTT
many,NA,TRBV6-2/TRBV6-3,TRBJ2-5,13,CATFRTRTETQYF,TGTGCCACCTTCCGGACTCGGACGGAGACCCAGTACTTC
many,NA,TRBV20-1,TRBJ2-3,13,CSATGQATDTQYF,TGCAGTGCCACCGGACAAGCCACAGATACGCAGTATTTT
few,TRBD1,TRBV3-1,TRBJ2-2,15,CASSLGTANTGELFF,TGTGCCAGCAGCCTAGGGACAGCGAACACCGGGGAGCTGTTTTTT
NA,NA,TRBV4-3,TRBJ1-3,15,CASSQDGDSGNTIYF,TGCGCCAGCAGCCAAGACGGGGACTCTGGAAACACCATATATTTT
medium-sized,TRBD1,TRBV4-3,TRBJ2-7,15,CASSPGRDRGSEQYF,TGCGCCAGCAGCCCCGGCCGGGACAGGGGTTCCGAGCAGTACTTC
many,NA,TRBV6-2/TRBV6-3,TRBJ1-1,16,CASSYPQGGVNTEAFF,TGTGCCAGCAGTTACCCACAGGGCGGGGTGAACACTGAAGCTTTCTTT
NA,NA,TRBV6-1,TRBJ2-3,16,CASSEALPGKGDTQYF,TGTGCCAGCAGTGAAGCGTTACCAGGGAAAGGTGATACGCAGTATTTT
NA,TRBD2,TRBV20-1,TRBJ2-7,18,CSARPFGLAGGYSYEQYF,TGCAGTGCTAGACCCTTCGGGCTAGCGGGGGGTTACTCCTACGAGCAGTACTTC
few,NA,TRBV28,TRBJ1-2,14,CASSQNSGNYGYTF,TGTGCCAGCAGTCAGAACTCCGGGAACTATGGCTACACCTTC
few,TRBD2,TRBV4-3,TRBJ2-1,15,CASSQAGGSYNEQFF,TGCGCCAGCAGCCAAGCGGGGGGCTCCTACAATGAGCAGTTCTTC
NA,NA,TRBV5-1,TRBJ2-7,15,CASSLSGTVGVEQYF,TGCGCCAGCAGCTTGTCCGGGACTGTGGGAGTAGAGCAGTACTTC
many,NA,TRBV19,TRBJ1-1,15,CASRRAATSNTEAFF,TGTGCCAGTAGAAGGGCGGCCACCTCGAACACTGAAGCTTTCTTT
many,NA,TRBV28,TRBJ1-4,16,CASSLGGGKTNEKLFF,TGTGCCAGCAGTTTAGGGGGAGGGAAAACTAATGAAAAACTGTTTTTT
few,TRBD2,TRBV28,TRBJ2-3,16,CASSSTGGGHTDTQYF,TGTGCCAGCAGCTCCACGGGGGGAGGGCACACAGATACGCAGTATTTT
NA,TRBD2,TRBV6-2/TRBV6-3,TRBJ2-3,15,CASSPERETTDTQYF,TGTGCCAGCAGCCCCGAGCGGGAGACCACAGATACGCAGTATTTT
NA,TRBD2,TRBV25-1,TRBJ2-5,14,CASRSGGSQETQYF,TGTGCCAGCAGAAGCGGGGGATCCCAAGAGACCCAGTACTTC
many,TRBD1,TRBV5-1,TRBJ2-2,15,CASSQGDFTTGELFF,TGCGCCAGCAGCCAGGGGGATTTCACCACCGGGGAGCTGTTTTTT
many,NA,TRBV2,TRBJ1-5,13,CASIAGANQPQHF,TGTGCCAGCATTGCAGGGGCGAATCAGCCCCAGCATTTT
NA,NA,TRBV14,TRBJ1-3,16,CASSQGSRPPPRGLYF,TGTGCCAGCAGCCAAGGATCCCGGCCACCGCCGAGGGGTTTATATTTT
few,NA,TRBV24-1,TRBJ2-1,13,CATSDPLSNEQFF,TGTGCCACCAGTGACCCCCTAAGCAATGAGCAGTTCTTC
NA,NA,TRBV28,TRBJ2-3,14,CASSLKAGADTQYF,TGTGCCAGCAGTTTAAAGGCAGGGGCAGATACGCAGTATTTT
few,TRBD1,TRBV2,TRBJ2-2,15,CASSPGTVVNLELFF,TGTGCCAGCAGTCCCGGGACAGTTGTCAATTTAGAGCTGTTTTTT
NA,NA,TRBV20-1,TRBJ2-1,11,CSARAGSEQFF,TGCAGTGCTAGAGCGGGGAGTGAGCAGTTCTTC
few,NA,TRBV5-1,TRBJ2-5,15,CASSFNHGGSETQYF,TGCGCCAGCAGCTTCAATCATGGGGGGTCGGAGACCCAGTACTTC
many,TRBD1,TRBV10-3,TRBJ1-2,14,CAISDTTGSYGYTF,TGTGCCATCAGTGACACGACAGGGAGCTATGGCTACACCTTC
many,NA,TRBV2,TRBJ2-7,11,CASSDSYEQYF,TGTGCCAGCAGTGACAGCTACGAGCAGTACTTC
NA,TRBD2,TRBV12-3/TRBV12-4,TRBJ2-1,16,CASSLAGLAGGSEQFF,TGTGCCAGCAGTTTAGCGGGACTAGCGGGGGGGAGTGAGCAGTTCTTC
NA,NA,TRBV20-1,TRBJ2-5,15,CSARGQDGTQETQYF,TGCAGTGCCCGGGGGCAGGACGGGACACAAGAGACCCAGTACTTC
many,NA,TRBV7-8,TRBJ2-7,13,CASSLVGTYEQYF,TGTGCCAGCAGCTTAGTAGGGACCTACGAGCAGTACTTC
many,NA,TRBV7-2,TRBJ1-5,12,CASSLYDQPQHF,TGTGCCAGCAGCTTATACGATCAGCCCCAGCATTTT
NA,NA,TRBV7-9,TRBJ2-7,11,CASSDFSEQYF,TGTGCCAGCAGTGACTTTTCCGAGCAGTACTTC
few,TRBD1,TRBV7-7,TRBJ2-3,14,CASSPGTGADTQYF,TGTGCCAGCAGCCCAGGGACAGGGGCAGATACGCAGTATTTT
many,NA,TRBV24-1,TRBJ2-3,12,CATSDRTDTQYF,TGTGCCACCAGTGACCGCACAGATACGCAGTATTTT
NA,NA,TRBV4-3,TRBJ2-3,15,CASSQGEGSVDTQYF,TGCGCCAGCAGCCAAGGAGAGGGGAGCGTAGATACGCAGTATTTT
NA,NA,TRBV28,TRBJ2-2,14,CASTRDIYTGELFF,TGTGCCAGCACCCGGGACATCTACACCGGGGAGCTGTTTTTT
few,NA,TRBV20-1,TRBJ1-4,12,CSAREGFEKLFF,TGCAGTGCTAGAGAGGGATTTGAAAAACTGTTTTTT
NA,TRBD1,TRBV7-2,TRBJ2-5,14,CASSRQGLQETQYF,TGTGCCAGCAGCCGACAGGGCCTCCAAGAGACCCAGTACTTC
many,NA,TRBV19,TRBJ2-1,13,CASSISTYNEQFF,TGTGCCAGTAGTATCTCCACCTACAATGAGCAGTTCTTC
many,NA,TRBV4-3,TRBJ2-7,14,CASSPERELVEQYF,TGCGCCAGCAGCCCCGAGAGGGAGTTGGTCGAGCAGTACTTC
NA,TRBD1,TRBV28,TRBJ1-4,16,CASRRGTGHFLEKPFF,TGTGCCAGCCGCCGTGGGACAGGACATTTTTTGGAAAAACCGTTTTTT